This T cell receptor (beta chain) was observed in a study of CD4 T cells in relation to SARS-CoV-2 and coronaviruses. Study-level information: After roughly ten days of antigen culture, PBMC TCR beta CDR3s were sequenced. No peptide or an HIV-1 Nef peptide pool served as negative control.

Broader study findings: Compared with monoreactive clones, crossreactive clones showed significantly weaker SARS-CoV-2 expansion.

Looked up from germline, CDR1 is LNHDA and CDR2 is SQIVND (reference sequence). Trimming stripped 10 bases from V and 2 bases from J, with 15 bases between. This CDR3 spans 14 amino acids. CD4+ T cells from unexposed donors were obtained before the COVID-19 pandemic (2011-2018). After about 10 days of culture, CD4+ T cells were isolated. Fresh IL-2 medium replaced half the medium on days 3 and 7. Sequencing was performed with immunoSEQ multiplex PCR; in TCRdb, only in-frame clones are kept and a portion is missing. The sample records just under 30,000 clones, about 78% being singletons. Turning to this clone: Antigen: not known.

The genes are TRBV19 and TRBJ1-5; maybe TRBD1 (5 bases). The sample was CD4+ T cells from PBMCs, cultured in vitro. This TCR was sampled from a human donor in good health. The CDR3 sequence: CATGFQGGNQPQHF. The CDR3 nucleotides read TGTGCCACAGGATTTCAGGGTGGCAATCAGCCCCAGCATTTT.